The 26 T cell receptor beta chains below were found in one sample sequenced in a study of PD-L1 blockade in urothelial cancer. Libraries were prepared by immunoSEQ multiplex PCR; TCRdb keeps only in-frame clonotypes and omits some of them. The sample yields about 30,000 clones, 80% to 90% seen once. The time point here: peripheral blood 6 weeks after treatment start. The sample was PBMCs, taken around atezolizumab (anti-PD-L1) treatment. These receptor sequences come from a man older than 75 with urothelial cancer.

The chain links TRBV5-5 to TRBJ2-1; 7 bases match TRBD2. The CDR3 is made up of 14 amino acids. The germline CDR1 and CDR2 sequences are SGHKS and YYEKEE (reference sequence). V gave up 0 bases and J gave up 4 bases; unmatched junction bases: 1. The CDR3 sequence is CASSLGGGYNEQFF. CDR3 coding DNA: TGTGCCAGCAGCTTGGGGGGGGGTTACAATGAGCAGTTCTTC.

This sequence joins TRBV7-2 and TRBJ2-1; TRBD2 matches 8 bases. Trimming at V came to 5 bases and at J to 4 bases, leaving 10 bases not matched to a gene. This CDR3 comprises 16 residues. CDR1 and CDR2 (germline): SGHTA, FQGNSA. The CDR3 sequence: CASSQRLAWDYNEQFF. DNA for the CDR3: TGTGCCAGCAGCCAACGACTAGCGTGGGATTACAATGAGCAGTTCTTC. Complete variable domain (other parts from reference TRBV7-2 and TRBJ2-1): GAGVSQSPSNKVTEKGKDVELRCDPISGHTALYWYRQSLGQGLEFLIYFQGNSAPDKSGLPSDRFSAERTGGSVSTLTIQRTQQEDSAVYLCASSQRLAWDYNEQFFGPGTRLTVL.

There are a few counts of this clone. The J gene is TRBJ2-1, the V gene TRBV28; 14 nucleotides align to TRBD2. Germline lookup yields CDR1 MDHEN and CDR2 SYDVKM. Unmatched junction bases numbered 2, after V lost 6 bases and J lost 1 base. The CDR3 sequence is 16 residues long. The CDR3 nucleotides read TGTGCCAGCAGGGGACTAGCGGGAGAGTCCTACAATGAGCAGTTCTTC. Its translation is CASRGLAGESYNEQFF.

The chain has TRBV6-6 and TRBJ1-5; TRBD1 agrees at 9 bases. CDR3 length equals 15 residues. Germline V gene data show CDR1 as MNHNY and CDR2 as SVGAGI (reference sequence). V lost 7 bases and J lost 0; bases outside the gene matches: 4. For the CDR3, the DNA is TGTGCCAGCACTAGGGACAGGGTTAGCAATCAGCCCCAGCATTTT. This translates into CASTRDRVSNQPQHF.

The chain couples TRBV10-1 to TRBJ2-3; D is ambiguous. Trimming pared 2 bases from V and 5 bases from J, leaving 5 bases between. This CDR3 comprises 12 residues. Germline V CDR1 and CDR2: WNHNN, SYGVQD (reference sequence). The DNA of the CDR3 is TGCGCCAGCAGTGAGAGAGTAGATACGCAGTATTTT. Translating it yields CASSERVDTQYF.

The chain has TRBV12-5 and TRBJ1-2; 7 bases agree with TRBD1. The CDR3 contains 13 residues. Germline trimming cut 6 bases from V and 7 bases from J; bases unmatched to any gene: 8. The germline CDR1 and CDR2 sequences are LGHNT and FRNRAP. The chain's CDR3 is CASGKTGASGYTF. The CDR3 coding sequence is TGTGCTAGTGGCAAAACAGGGGCCAGTGGCTACACCTTC.

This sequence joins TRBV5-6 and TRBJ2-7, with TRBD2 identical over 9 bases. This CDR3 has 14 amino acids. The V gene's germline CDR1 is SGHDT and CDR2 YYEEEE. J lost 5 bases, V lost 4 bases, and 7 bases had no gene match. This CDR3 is CASSGRERGDEQYF. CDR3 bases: TGTGCCAGCAGCGGGCGGGAGCGGGGGGACGAGCAGTACTTC. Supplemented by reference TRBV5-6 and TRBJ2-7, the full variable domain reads DAGVTQSPTHLIKTRGQQVTLRCSPKSGHDTVSWYQQALGQGPQFIFQYYEEEERQRGNFPDRFSGHQFPNYSSELNVNALLLGDSALYLCASSGRERGDEQYFGPGTRLTVT.

The CDR3 loop is CASSADRVAKNIQYF. The CDR3 nucleotides read TGTGCCAGCAGCGCCGACAGGGTAGCCAAAAACATTCAGTACTTC. The genes are TRBV2 and TRBJ2-4; 7 bases match TRBD1. CDR3 length: 15 amino acids. With 6 bases clipped from V and 0 bases from J, the junction kept 5 bases outside the gene matches. Germline CDR1 is SNHLY and CDR2 is FYNNEI.

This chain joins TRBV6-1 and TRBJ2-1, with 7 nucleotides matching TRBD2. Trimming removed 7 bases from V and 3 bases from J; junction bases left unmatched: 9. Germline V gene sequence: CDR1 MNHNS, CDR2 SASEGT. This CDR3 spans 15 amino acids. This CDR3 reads CASNGARDYYNEQFF. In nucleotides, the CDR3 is TGTGCCAGCAATGGGGCCAGGGACTACTACAATGAGCAGTTCTTC.

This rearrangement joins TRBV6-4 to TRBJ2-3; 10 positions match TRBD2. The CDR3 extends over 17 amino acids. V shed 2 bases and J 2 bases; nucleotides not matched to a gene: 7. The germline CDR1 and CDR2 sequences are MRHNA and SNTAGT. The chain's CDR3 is CASSDQSSGSLTDTQYF. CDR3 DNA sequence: TGTGCCAGCAGTGACCAATCTAGCGGGAGCCTCACAGATACGCAGTATTTT.

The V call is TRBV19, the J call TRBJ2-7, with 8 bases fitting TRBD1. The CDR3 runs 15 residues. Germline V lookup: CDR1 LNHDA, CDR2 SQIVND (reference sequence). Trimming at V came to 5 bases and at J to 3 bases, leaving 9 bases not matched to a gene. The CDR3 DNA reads TGTGCCAGTAGTCGGACAGGGAATGGTATCTACGAGCAGTACTTC. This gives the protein CASSRTGNGIYEQYF. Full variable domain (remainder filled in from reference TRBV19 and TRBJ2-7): DGGITQSPKYLFRKEGQNVTLSCEQNLNHDAMYWYRQDPGQGLRLIYYSQIVNDFQKGDIAEGYSVSREKKESFPLTVTSAQKNPTAFYLCASSRTGNGIYEQYFGPGTRLTVT.

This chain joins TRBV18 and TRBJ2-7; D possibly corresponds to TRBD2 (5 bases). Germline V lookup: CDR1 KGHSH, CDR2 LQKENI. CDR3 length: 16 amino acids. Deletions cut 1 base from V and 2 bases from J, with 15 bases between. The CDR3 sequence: CASSPRSETTPYEQYF. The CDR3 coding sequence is TGTGCCAGCTCACCACGGTCGGAGACTACCCCCTACGAGCAGTACTTC.

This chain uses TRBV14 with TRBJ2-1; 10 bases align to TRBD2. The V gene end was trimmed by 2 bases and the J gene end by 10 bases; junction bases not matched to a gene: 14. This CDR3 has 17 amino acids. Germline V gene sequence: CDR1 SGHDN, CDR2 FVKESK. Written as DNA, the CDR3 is TGTGCCAGCAGCCAATTCTCAGCGGGAGGGATACAATTCGAGCAGTTCTTC. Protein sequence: CASSQFSAGGIQFEQFF.

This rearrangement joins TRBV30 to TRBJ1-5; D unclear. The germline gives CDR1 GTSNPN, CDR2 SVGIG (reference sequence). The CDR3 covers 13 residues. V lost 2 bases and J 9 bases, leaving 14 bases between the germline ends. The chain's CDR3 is CAWSPGGPGPQHF. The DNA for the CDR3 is TGTGCCTGGAGTCCTGGAGGCCCCGGGCCCCAGCATTTT. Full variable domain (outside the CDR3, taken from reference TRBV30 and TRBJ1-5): SQTIHQWPATLVQPVGSPLSLECTVEGTSNPNLYWYRQAAGRGLQLLFYSVGIGQISSEVPQNLSASRPQDRQFILSSKKLLLSDSGFYLCAWSPGGPGPQHFGDGTRLSIL.

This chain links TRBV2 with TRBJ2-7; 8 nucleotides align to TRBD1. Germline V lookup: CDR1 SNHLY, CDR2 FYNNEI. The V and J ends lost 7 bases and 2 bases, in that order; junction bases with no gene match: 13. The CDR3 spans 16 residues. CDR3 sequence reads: CASNEFPGQVTYEQYF. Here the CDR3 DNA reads TGTGCCAGCAACGAGTTTCCGGGACAGGTGACCTACGAGCAGTACTTC.

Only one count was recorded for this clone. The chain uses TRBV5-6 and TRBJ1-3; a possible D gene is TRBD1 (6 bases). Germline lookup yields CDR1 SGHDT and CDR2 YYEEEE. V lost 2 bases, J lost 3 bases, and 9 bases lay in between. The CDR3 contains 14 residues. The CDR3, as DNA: TGTGCCAGCAGCTTACAGGGTGGTGGAAACACCATATATTTT. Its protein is CASSLQGGGNTIYF.

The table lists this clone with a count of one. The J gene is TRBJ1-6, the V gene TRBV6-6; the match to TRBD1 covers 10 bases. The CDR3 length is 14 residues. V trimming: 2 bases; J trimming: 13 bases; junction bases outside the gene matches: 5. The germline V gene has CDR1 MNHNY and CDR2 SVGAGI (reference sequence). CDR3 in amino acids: CASSYPSGQGPLHF. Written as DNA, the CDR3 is TGTGCCAGCAGTTACCCCTCGGGACAGGGGCCCCTCCACTTT.

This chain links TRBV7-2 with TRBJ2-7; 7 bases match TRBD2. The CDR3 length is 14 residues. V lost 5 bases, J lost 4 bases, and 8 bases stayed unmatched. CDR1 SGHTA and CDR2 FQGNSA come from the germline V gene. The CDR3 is CASSIGRARYEQYF. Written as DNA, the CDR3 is TGTGCCAGCAGCATAGGGAGGGCCAGGTACGAGCAGTACTTC.

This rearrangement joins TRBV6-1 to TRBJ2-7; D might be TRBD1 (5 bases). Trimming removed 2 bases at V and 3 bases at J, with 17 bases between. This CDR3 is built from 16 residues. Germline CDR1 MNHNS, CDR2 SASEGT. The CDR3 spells CASSELDTGVFYEQYF. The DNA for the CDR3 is TGTGCCAGCAGTGAATTGGACACAGGAGTTTTCTACGAGCAGTACTTC.

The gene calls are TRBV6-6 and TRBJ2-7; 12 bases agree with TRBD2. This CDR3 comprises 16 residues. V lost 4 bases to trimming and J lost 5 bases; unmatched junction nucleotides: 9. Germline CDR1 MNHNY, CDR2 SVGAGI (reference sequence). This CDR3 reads CASSSGTSGFVDEQYF. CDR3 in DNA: TGTGCCAGCAGTTCAGGGACTAGCGGGTTCGTCGACGAGCAGTACTTC.

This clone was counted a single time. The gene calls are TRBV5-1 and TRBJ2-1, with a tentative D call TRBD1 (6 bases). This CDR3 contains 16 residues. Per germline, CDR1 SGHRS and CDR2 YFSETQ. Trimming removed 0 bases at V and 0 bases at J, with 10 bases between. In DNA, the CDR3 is TGCGCCAGCAGCTTGGTGGGGGCGAGCTCCTACAATGAGCAGTTCTTC. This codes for CASSLVGASSYNEQFF.

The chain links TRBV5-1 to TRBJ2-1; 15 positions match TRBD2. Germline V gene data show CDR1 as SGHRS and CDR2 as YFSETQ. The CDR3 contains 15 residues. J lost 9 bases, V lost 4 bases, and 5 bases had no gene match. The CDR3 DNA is TGCGCCAGCAGCCCGGGACTAGCGGGAGGCGGTGAGCAGTTCTTC. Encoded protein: CASSPGLAGGGEQFF.

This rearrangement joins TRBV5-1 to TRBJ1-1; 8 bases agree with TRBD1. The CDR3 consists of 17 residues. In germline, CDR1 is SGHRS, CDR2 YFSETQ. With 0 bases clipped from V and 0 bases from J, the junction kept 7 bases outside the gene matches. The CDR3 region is CASSLAVGTGMNTEAFF. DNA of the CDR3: TGCGCCAGCAGCTTGGCCGTGGGGACAGGAATGAACACTGAAGCTTTCTTT.

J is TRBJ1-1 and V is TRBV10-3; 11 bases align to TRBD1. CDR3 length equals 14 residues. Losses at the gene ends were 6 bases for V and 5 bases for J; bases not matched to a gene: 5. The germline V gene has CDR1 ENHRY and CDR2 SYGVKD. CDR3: CAIRGTGGGTEAFF. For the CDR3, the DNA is TGTGCCATCAGGGGGACAGGGGGTGGAACTGAAGCTTTCTTT.

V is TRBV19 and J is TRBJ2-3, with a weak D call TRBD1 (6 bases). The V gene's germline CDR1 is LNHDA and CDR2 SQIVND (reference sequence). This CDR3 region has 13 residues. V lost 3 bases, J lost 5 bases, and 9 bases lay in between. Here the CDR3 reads CASSISGVDTQYF. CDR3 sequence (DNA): TGTGCCAGTAGTATTTCAGGGGTAGATACGCAGTATTTT.

CDR3 in amino acids: CAWRRGGSDNEQFF. The CDR3 region has the DNA TGTGCCTGGAGACGGGGTGGGAGCGACAATGAGCAGTTCTTC. This chain connects TRBV30 to TRBJ2-1; maybe TRBD2 (5 bases). Germline V gene sequence: CDR1 GTSNPN, CDR2 SVGIG (reference sequence). The V end lost 3 bases, the J end lost 5 bases, and 14 bases lay between the germline ends. CDR3 length: 14 amino acids.